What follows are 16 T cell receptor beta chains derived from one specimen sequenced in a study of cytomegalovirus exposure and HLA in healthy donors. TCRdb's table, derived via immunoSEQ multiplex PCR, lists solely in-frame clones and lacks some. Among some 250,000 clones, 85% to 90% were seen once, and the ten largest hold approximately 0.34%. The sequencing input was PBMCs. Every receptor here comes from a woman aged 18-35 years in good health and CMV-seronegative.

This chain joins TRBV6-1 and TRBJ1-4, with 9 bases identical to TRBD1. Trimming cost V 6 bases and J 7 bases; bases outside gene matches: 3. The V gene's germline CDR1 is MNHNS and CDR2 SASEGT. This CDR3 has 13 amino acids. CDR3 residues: CASSRQGGEKLFF. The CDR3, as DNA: TGTGCCAGCAGCAGACAGGGGGGTGAAAAACTGTTTTTT.

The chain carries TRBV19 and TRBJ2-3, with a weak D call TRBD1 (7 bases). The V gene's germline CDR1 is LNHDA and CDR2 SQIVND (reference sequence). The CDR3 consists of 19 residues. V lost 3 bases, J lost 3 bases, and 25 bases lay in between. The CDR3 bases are TGTGCCAGTAGTATTTCGGTCACATGGGCAGGGGGGAGGACAGATACGCAGTATTTT. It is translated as CASSISVTWAGGRTDTQYF.

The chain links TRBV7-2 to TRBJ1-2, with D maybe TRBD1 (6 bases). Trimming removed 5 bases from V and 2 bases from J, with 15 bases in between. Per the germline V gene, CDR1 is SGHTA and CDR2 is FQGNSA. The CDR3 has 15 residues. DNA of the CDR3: TGTGCCAGCAGCCCAGGCTATGGACAGAACTATGGCTACACCTTC. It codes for CASSPGYGQNYGYTF.

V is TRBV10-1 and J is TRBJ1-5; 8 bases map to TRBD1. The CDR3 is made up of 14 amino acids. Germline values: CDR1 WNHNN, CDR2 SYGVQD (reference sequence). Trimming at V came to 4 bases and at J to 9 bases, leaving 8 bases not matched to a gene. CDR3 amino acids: CASSAGGQGRPQHF. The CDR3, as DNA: TGCGCCAGCAGTGCAGGCGGACAGGGAAGGCCCCAGCATTTT.

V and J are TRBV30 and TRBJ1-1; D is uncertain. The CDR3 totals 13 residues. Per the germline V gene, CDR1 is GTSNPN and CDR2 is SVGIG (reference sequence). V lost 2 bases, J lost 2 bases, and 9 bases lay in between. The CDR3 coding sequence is TGTGCCTGGAGTCGTGGCAGTAACACTGAAGCTTTCTTT. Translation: CAWSRGSNTEAFF.

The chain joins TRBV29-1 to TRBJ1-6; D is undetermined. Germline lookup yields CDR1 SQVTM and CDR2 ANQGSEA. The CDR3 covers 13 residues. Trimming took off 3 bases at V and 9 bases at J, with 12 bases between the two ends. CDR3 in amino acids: CSVEVRRGSPLHF. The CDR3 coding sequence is TGCAGCGTTGAGGTCAGGCGGGGTTCACCCCTCCACTTT.

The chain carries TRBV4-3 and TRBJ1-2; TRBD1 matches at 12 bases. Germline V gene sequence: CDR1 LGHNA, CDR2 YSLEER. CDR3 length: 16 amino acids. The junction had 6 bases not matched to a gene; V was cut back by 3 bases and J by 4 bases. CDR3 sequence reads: CASSQDPGQGAYGYTF. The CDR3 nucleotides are TGCGCCAGCAGCCAGGACCCGGGACAGGGGGCCTATGGCTACACCTTC.

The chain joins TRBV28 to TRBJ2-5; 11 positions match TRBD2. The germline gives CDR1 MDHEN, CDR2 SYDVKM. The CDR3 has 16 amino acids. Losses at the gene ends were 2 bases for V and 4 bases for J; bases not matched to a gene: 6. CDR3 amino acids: CASSLLVAGGAETQYF. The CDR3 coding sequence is TGTGCCAGCAGTTTACTTGTAGCGGGGGGGGCAGAGACCCAGTACTTC.

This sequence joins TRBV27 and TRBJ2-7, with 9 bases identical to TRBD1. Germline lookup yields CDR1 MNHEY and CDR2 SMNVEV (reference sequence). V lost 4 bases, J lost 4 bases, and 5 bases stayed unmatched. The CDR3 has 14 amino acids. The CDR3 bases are TGTGCCAGCAGTTGGGACAGGGCCACGTACGAGCAGTACTTC. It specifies CASSWDRATYEQYF.

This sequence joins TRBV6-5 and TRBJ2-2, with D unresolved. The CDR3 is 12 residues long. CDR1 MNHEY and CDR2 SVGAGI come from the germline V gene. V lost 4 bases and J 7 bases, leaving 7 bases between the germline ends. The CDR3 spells CASSLGSGELFF. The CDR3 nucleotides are TGTGCCAGCAGTTTGGGCAGCGGGGAGCTGTTTTTT.

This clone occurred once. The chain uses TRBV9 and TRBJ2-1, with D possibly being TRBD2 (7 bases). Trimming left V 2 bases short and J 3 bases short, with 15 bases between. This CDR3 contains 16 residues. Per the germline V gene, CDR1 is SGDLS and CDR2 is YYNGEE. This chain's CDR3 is CASSVIDGGHYNEQFF. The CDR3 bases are TGTGCCAGCAGCGTGATTGACGGGGGGCACTACAATGAGCAGTTCTTC.

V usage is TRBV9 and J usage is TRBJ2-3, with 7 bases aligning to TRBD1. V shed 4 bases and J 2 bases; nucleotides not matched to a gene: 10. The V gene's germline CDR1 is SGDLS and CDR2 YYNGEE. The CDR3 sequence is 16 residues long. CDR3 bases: TGTGCCAGCAGCCCGGAACAGGGGTATATCACAGATACGCAGTATTTT. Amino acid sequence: CASSPEQGYITDTQYF.

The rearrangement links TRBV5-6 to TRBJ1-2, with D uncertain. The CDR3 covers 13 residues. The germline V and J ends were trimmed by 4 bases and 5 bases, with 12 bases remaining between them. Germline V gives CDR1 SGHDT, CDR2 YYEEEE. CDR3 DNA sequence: TGTGCCAGCAGCAGTGGAGTAATATATGGCTACACCTTC. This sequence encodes CASSSGVIYGYTF.

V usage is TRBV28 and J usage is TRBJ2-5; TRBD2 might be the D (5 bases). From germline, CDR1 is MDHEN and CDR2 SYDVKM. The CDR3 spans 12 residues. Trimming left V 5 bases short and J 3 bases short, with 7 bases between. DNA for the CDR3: TGTGCCAGCAGTGGAGGTGAAGAGACCCAGTACTTC. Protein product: CASSGGEETQYF.

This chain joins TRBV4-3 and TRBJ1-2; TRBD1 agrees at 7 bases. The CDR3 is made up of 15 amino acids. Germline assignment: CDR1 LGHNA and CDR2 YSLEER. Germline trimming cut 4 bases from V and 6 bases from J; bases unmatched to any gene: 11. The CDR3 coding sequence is TGCGCCAGCAGCCCGAGGGGGCGGAAAATGAATGGCTACACCTTC. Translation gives CASSPRGRKMNGYTF.

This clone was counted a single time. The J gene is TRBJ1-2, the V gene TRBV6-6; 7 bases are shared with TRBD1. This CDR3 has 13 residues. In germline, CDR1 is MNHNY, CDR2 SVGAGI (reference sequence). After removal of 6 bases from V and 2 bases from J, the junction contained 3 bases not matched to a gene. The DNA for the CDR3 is TGTGCCAGCAGCCCAGGGGGGAACTATGGCTACACCTTC. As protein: CASSPGGNYGYTF.